These 30 T cell receptor beta chains came from one sample sequenced in a study of T cell responses to AZD1222 COVID-19 vaccine. Libraries were prepared by immunoSEQ multiplex PCR; TCRdb keeps only in-frame clonotypes and omits some of them. The sample contains some 110,000 clones, roughly 93% of which appear only once. The sequencing used peripheral blood, collected on day 0 of AZD1222 vaccination. Source of these receptors: an adult in good health.

This chain links TRBV19 with TRBJ1-1, with 9 nucleotides matching TRBD1. This CDR3 comprises 18 residues. Germline CDR1 is LNHDA and CDR2 is SQIVND (reference sequence). Unmatched junction bases numbered 8, after V lost 0 bases and J lost 0 bases. This CDR3 is CASSIEDRGRGMNTEAFF. The CDR3, as DNA: TGTGCCAGTAGTATAGAGGACAGGGGCAGGGGGATGAACACTGAAGCTTTCTTT. Together with reference TRBV19 and TRBJ1-1, the CDR3 gives the full variable domain: DGGITQSPKYLFRKEGQNVTLSCEQNLNHDAMYWYRQDPGQGLRLIYYSQIVNDFQKGDIAEGYSVSREKKESFPLTVTSAQKNPTAFYLCASSIEDRGRGMNTEAFFGQGTRLTVV.

The chain joins TRBV28 to TRBJ2-5; a weak D match, TRBD1 (5 bases). Trimming removed 4 bases from V and 5 bases from J, with 14 bases in between. The CDR3 is 14 residues long. The germline V gene encodes CDR1 MDHEN and CDR2 SYDVKM. The CDR3 here is CASSSQTVWETQYF. The CDR3 DNA is TGTGCCAGCAGTTCACAGACAGTGTGGGAGACCCAGTACTTC.

The chain uses TRBV10-3 and TRBJ2-7, with TRBD1 matching over 10 bases. The CDR3 has 13 residues. Losses at the gene ends were 10 bases for V and 3 bases for J; bases not matched to a gene: 6. Germline V gene data show CDR1 as ENHRY and CDR2 as SYGVKD. CDR3 sequence reads: CATAWTGGYEQYF. DNA for the CDR3: TGTGCCACGGCCTGGACAGGGGGCTACGAGCAGTACTTC.

V is TRBV21-1 and J is TRBJ2-5; no DNA check was done on the table's D call, TRBD2. TRBV21-1 is listed as a pseudogene. The CDR3 consists of 16 residues. This CDR3 is CASSKEGGGRGETQYF. CDR3 sequence (DNA): TGTGCCAGCAGCAAGGAAGGGGGGGGGCGCGGAGAGACCCAGTACTTC.

This clone occurred a few times. V usage is TRBV24-1 and J usage is TRBJ1-2, with D unresolved. CDR1 is KGHDR, CDR2 SFDVKD, per germline. Trimming took 12 bases from V and 3 from J, leaving 16 bases between them. The CDR3 totals 13 residues. The CDR3 reads CAAKTQKDYGYTF. The CDR3 bases are TGTGCCGCCAAGACACAGAAGGACTATGGCTACACCTTC.

J is TRBJ1-1 and V is TRBV5-1; the D is unclear. V was shortened by 4 bases and J by 4 bases, with 11 bases between the two germline ends. The CDR3 sequence is 13 residues long. Germline-derived CDR1 and CDR2 are SGHRS and YFSETQ. In DNA form, the CDR3 reads TGCGCCAGCAGCCAAAGGACGGCCACTGAAGCTTTCTTT. It is translated as CASSQRTATEAFF.

This chain links TRBV3-1 (or the pseudogene TRBV3-2) with TRBJ1-1, with D unclear. Germline V gene data show CDR1 as LGHDT and CDR2 as YNNKEL (reference sequence). Trimming removed 0 bases from V and 7 bases from J, with 6 bases in between. The CDR3 totals 12 residues. This chain's CDR3 is CASSQDLYEAFF. Written as DNA, the CDR3 is TGTGCCAGCAGCCAAGATCTGTATGAAGCTTTCTTT.

The V and J genes are TRBV19 and TRBJ2-1, with 9 bases matching TRBD2. Trimming removed 3 bases from V and 3 bases from J; junction bases left unmatched: 9. This CDR3 contains 17 residues. Germline assignment: CDR1 LNHDA and CDR2 SQIVND (reference sequence). CDR3 protein: CASSIGGLARLYNEQFF. CDR3 DNA: TGTGCCAGTAGTATCGGGGGACTAGCCCGTCTCTACAATGAGCAGTTCTTC.

The V gene is TRBV6-5, the J gene TRBJ1-5, with 8 bases fitting TRBD1. The CDR3 contains 13 residues. V lost 6 bases, J lost 7 bases, and 5 bases stayed unmatched. Germline loops: CDR1 MNHEY, CDR2 SVGAGI. CDR3 sequence: CASSDRGRQPQHF. CDR3 nucleotide sequence: TGTGCCAGCAGCGACAGGGGACGCCAGCCCCAGCATTTT.

This chain uses TRBV28 with TRBJ2-1; D remains unclear. Trimming removed 8 bases from V and 4 bases from J, with 15 bases in between. The germline CDR1 and CDR2 sequences are MDHEN and SYDVKM. The CDR3 has 14 residues. The CDR3 loop is CASQARFGYNEQFF. The DNA for the CDR3 is TGTGCCAGCCAGGCCAGGTTTGGTTACAATGAGCAGTTCTTC.

The gene calls are TRBV28 and TRBJ2-1; D gene uncertain. Per the germline V gene, CDR1 is MDHEN and CDR2 is SYDVKM. The V and J ends lost 7 bases and 10 bases respectively, with 20 bases between them. This CDR3 contains 14 residues. The CDR3 DNA follows: TGTGCCAGCAAGACTGGGCTGCCGTGGAAGGAGCAGTTCTTC. This sequence encodes CASKTGLPWKEQFF. The full variable domain, rest sourced from reference TRBV28 and TRBJ2-1, is DVKVTQSSRYLVKRTGEKVFLECVQDMDHENMFWYRQDPGLGLRLIYFSYDVKMKEKGDIPEGYSVSREKKERFSLILESASTNQTSMYLCASKTGLPWKEQFFGPGTRLTVL.

The gene calls are TRBV11-1 and TRBJ2-1; unclear D gene. The germline V gene has CDR1 SGHAT and CDR2 FQDESV (reference sequence). The CDR3 spans 12 residues. V was shortened by 3 bases and J by 5 bases, with 5 bases between the two germline ends. CDR3 nucleotide sequence: TGTGCCAGCAGCTTGGCGGACAATGAGCAGTTCTTC. This gives the protein CASSLADNEQFF. The full variable domain, with the rest looked up from reference TRBV11-1 and TRBJ2-1, is EAEVAQSPRYKITEKSQAVAFWCDPISGHATLYWYRQILGQGPELLVQFQDESVVDDSQLPKDRFSAERLKGVDSTLKIQPAELGDSAMYLCASSLADNEQFFGPGTRLTVL.

This rearrangement joins TRBV3-1 (or the pseudogene TRBV3-2) to TRBJ2-3; no clear D gene. Trimming left V 0 bases short and J 6 bases short, with 10 bases between. The germline V gene encodes CDR1 LGHDT and CDR2 YNNKEL (reference sequence). This CDR3 is 14 amino acids long. This chain's CDR3 is CASSQERPYDTQYF. CDR3 in DNA: TGTGCCAGCAGCCAAGAACGACCCTATGATACGCAGTATTTT.

This chain connects TRBV28 to TRBJ1-2; D is ambiguous. The V gene's germline CDR1 is MDHEN and CDR2 SYDVKM. V was pared by 7 bases and J by 1 base, with 7 bases between. The CDR3 runs 12 residues. This CDR3 reads CASKTGNYGYTF. The CDR3 DNA is TGTGCCAGCAAGACGGGTAACTATGGCTACACCTTC.

This chain links TRBV7-9 with TRBJ2-1; 8 bases match TRBD1. The CDR3 extends over 14 amino acids. V dropped 5 bases and J dropped 5; count of bases not matched to a gene: 5. Germline V lookup: CDR1 SEHNR, CDR2 FQNEAQ (reference sequence). The CDR3 bases are TGTGCCAGCAGCACCAGGGACAGGAACAATGAGCAGTTCTTC. Amino acids: CASSTRDRNNEQFF.

The J gene is TRBJ2-1, the V gene TRBV28; 7 nucleotides match TRBD2. V was pared by 2 bases and J by 0 bases, with 4 bases of the junction left unmatched. Per germline, CDR1 MDHEN and CDR2 SYDVKM. This CDR3 has 16 amino acids. CDR3 sequence: CASSLDSGASYNEQFF. The DNA of the CDR3 is TGTGCCAGCAGTTTAGACAGCGGGGCCTCCTACAATGAGCAGTTCTTC. Variable domain in full (rest from reference TRBV28 and TRBJ2-1): DVKVTQSSRYLVKRTGEKVFLECVQDMDHENMFWYRQDPGLGLRLIYFSYDVKMKEKGDIPEGYSVSREKKERFSLILESASTNQTSMYLCASSLDSGASYNEQFFGPGTRLTVL.

The chain has TRBV2 and TRBJ2-7; 11 positions agree with TRBD2. Germline V gene sequence: CDR1 SNHLY, CDR2 FYNNEI. V lost 6 bases to trimming and J lost 3 bases; unmatched junction nucleotides: 7. CDR3 length: 15 amino acids. CDR3 coding DNA: TGTGCCAGCAGATTAGCGGGAGGGATTGTCTACGAGCAGTACTTC. It specifies CASRLAGGIVYEQYF. The whole variable domain, filled in from reference TRBV2 and TRBJ2-7, reads EPEVTQTPSHQVTQMGQEVILRCVPISNHLYFYWYRQILGQKVEFLVSFYNNEISEKSEIFDDQFSVERPDGSNFTLKIRSTKLEDSAMYFCASRLAGGIVYEQYFGPGTRLTVT.

CDR3 bases: TGTGCCAGCTTCTCCGGCCCAGCGGCACAATCCTACGAGCAGTACTTC. It is translated as CASFSGPAAQSYEQYF. This chain connects TRBV18 to TRBJ2-7; perhaps TRBD2 as D (5 bases). This CDR3 comprises 16 residues. Germline loops: CDR1 KGHSH, CDR2 LQKENI. Trimming took 7 bases from V and 1 from J, leaving 20 bases between them.

CDR3 nucleotides: TGTGCCAGCTCACAGGGGGCGGATCAGCCCCAGCATTTT. Its translation is CASSQGADQPQHF. The chain links TRBV18 to TRBJ1-5; the match to TRBD1 covers 7 bases. The CDR3 has 13 residues. Germline V gene lookup returns CDR1 KGHSH and CDR2 LQKENI. Trimming cost V 4 bases and J 5 bases; bases outside gene matches: 2.

The gene calls are TRBV28 and TRBJ1-1, with D hard to call. Germline V CDR1 and CDR2: MDHEN, SYDVKM. Trimming stripped 2 bases from V and 6 bases from J, with 22 bases between. This CDR3 spans 17 amino acids. CDR3 region: CASSLNRIKTKRAEAFF. The DNA for the CDR3 is TGTGCCAGCAGTTTAAATAGAATCAAGACGAAAAGGGCTGAAGCTTTCTTT.

The CDR3 reads CASSDLGQGVGTEAFF. CDR3 coding DNA: TGTGCCAGCAGTGATCTGGGACAGGGCGTAGGGACTGAAGCTTTCTTT. The chain couples TRBV2 to TRBJ1-1, with 9 bases fitting TRBD1. After removal of 3 bases from V and 5 bases from J, the junction contained 10 bases not matched to a gene. Germline CDR1 and CDR2: SNHLY and FYNNEI. The CDR3 has 16 residues.

This chain connects TRBV29-1 to TRBJ1-3; D is possibly TRBD1 (5 bases). In germline, CDR1 is SQVTM, CDR2 ANQGSEA. This CDR3 has 12 residues. CDR3 loop: CAQAGSGNTIYF. The CDR3 coding sequence is TGCGCACAGGCAGGGTCTGGAAACACCATATATTTT.

V is TRBV5-4 and J is TRBJ2-3, with 8 bases identical to TRBD1. The CDR3 loop spans 16 amino acids. The germline CDR1 and CDR2 sequences are SGHNT and YYREEE (reference sequence). With V trimmed by 1 base and J by 3 bases, 7 bases remained unmatched. CDR3 bases: TGTGCCAGCAGCTTGAGGCAGGGGGCCTTTACAGATACGCAGTATTTT. Translation gives CASSLRQGAFTDTQYF.

Written as DNA, the CDR3 is TGTGCCACCAGCAGAGAATTAAGGGTGGAAGCTAACTATGGCTACACCTTC. Translated, it gives CATSRELRVEANYGYTF. The genes are TRBV15 and TRBJ1-2; D is uncertain. The CDR3 runs to 17 residues. The ends were cut back, 0 bases at V and 0 bases at J, with 14 bases in the middle. Germline V lookup: CDR1 LNHNV, CDR2 YYDKDF (reference sequence).

The chain carries TRBV5-1 and TRBJ2-1, with D uncertain. This CDR3 region has 15 residues. Per the germline V gene, CDR1 is SGHRS and CDR2 is YFSETQ. The V gene lost 5 bases and the J gene lost 1 base, with 13 bases spanning the gap. The CDR3 protein is CASSSARASYNEQFF. DNA of the CDR3: TGCGCCAGCAGTTCGGCCAGAGCTTCCTACAATGAGCAGTTCTTC.

The chain links TRBV15 to TRBJ1-2; 7 nucleotides match TRBD1. Germline-derived CDR1 and CDR2 are LNHNV and YYDKDF (reference sequence). This CDR3 region has 13 residues. V lost 2 bases and J lost 8; bases outside the gene matches: 5. The CDR3 coding sequence is TGTGCCACCAGCAGAAGGAAGGGGGCAGGCTACACCTTC. It codes for CATSRRKGAGYTF.

J is TRBJ1-3 and V is TRBV7-8; 8 nucleotides align to TRBD1. The CDR3 extends over 16 amino acids. With V trimmed by 2 bases and J by 8 bases, 11 bases remained unmatched. Germline CDR1 and CDR2: SGHVS and FQNEAQ. This chain's CDR3 is CASSLIRGPPRDTIYF. Here the CDR3 DNA reads TGTGCCAGCAGCTTAATCAGGGGGCCGCCTCGAGACACCATATATTTT.

The chain recombines TRBV19 with TRBJ2-2; 9 nucleotides align to TRBD1. Germline lookup yields CDR1 LNHDA and CDR2 SQIVND (reference sequence). The CDR3 runs 17 residues. J gave up 3 bases and V 6 bases, and 11 bases lay outside the gene matches. CDR3 loop: CASSDNRDRADTGELFF. The CDR3 nucleotides are TGTGCCAGTAGCGATAACCGGGACAGGGCGGACACCGGGGAGCTGTTTTTT.

The chain employs TRBV28 and TRBJ2-7, with D possibly TRBD2 on 6 matching bases. Deletions cut 7 bases from V and 2 bases from J, with 12 bases between. This CDR3 spans 13 amino acids. Per germline, CDR1 MDHEN and CDR2 SYDVKM. CDR3 in DNA: TGTGCCAGCATTCGTGGGGGGACCTACGAGCAGTACTTC. Amino acids: CASIRGGTYEQYF. Variable domain in full (rest from reference TRBV28 and TRBJ2-7): DVKVTQSSRYLVKRTGEKVFLECVQDMDHENMFWYRQDPGLGLRLIYFSYDVKMKEKGDIPEGYSVSREKKERFSLILESASTNQTSMYLCASIRGGTYEQYFGPGTRLTVT.

The chain combines TRBV6-5 with TRBJ2-3; D is ambiguous. This CDR3 contains 14 residues. Germline lookup yields CDR1 MNHEY and CDR2 SVGAGI. Deletions cut 5 bases from V and 4 bases from J, with 13 bases between. CDR3: CASSPRGNADTQYF. Written as DNA, the CDR3 is TGTGCCAGCAGTCCCCGTGGTAACGCAGATACGCAGTATTTT.